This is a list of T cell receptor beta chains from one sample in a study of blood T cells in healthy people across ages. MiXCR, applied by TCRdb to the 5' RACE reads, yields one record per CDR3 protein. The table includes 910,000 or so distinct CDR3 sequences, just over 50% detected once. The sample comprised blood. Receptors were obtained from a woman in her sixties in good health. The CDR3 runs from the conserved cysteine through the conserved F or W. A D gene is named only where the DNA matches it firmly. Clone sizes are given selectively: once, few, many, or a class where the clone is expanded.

CASSYPTGSYEQYF,TGTGCCAGCAGTTACCCGACTGGATCCTACGAGCAGTACTTC,TRBV6-2/TRBV6-3,.,TRBJ2-7,.
CASSSVGTAVREQFF,TGTGCCAGCAGCTCCGTTGGGACTGCCGTTCGTGAGCAGTTCTTC,TRBV11-2,few,TRBJ2-1,.
CASSERGGSTEAFF,TGCGCCAGCAGCGAGCGGGGGGGAAGCACTGAAGCTTTCTTT,TRBV5-1,.,TRBJ1-1,.
CASSPRARGMNTEAFF,TGTGCCAGCAGCCCCAGGGCGAGGGGGATGAACACTGAAGCTTTCTTT,TRBV7-6,once,TRBJ1-1,.
CASSPGPQYETQYF,TGTGCCAGCAGCCCCGGGCCCCAGTACGAGACCCAGTACTTC,TRBV11-2,.,TRBJ2-5,.
CASSSERERYEQYF,TGTGCCAGCAGTTCCGAGCGGGAGAGGTACGAGCAGTACTTC,TRBV12-3/TRBV12-4,.,TRBJ2-7,TRBD2
CATSRDAASYEQYF,TGTGCCACCAGCAGAGATGCGGCGTCCTACGAGCAGTACTTC,TRBV15,.,TRBJ2-7,.
CASSASGAYEQYF,TGCGCCAGCAGCGCCTCAGGGGCGTACGAGCAGTACTTC,TRBV4-1,few,TRBJ2-7,.
CSATDSGYGYTF,TGCAGTGCCACGGACAGTGGCTATGGCTACACCTTC,TRBV20-1,few,TRBJ1-2,.
CASSRGVGPYNEQFF,TGTGCCAGCAGCCGGGGGGTAGGGCCCTACAATGAGCAGTTCTTC,TRBV13,.,TRBJ2-1,TRBD2
CASSLSPLGREQETQYF,TGTGCCAGCAGCCTCTCACCCCTTGGGCGGGAGCAAGAGACCCAGTACTTC,TRBV11-2,few,TRBJ2-5,TRBD2
CSAAPRVEGRAFF,TGCAGTGCGGCCCCCCGGGTCGAGGGGCGAGCTTTCTTT,TRBV20-1,.,TRBJ1-1,.
CASSHRVVGVLSYEQYF,TGTGCCAGCAGCCACCGGGTAGTGGGAGTTCTGTCCTACGAGCAGTACTTC,TRBV11-2,.,TRBJ2-7,.
CASSLTSGYQETQYF,TGTGCCAGTAGTTTAACTAGCGGGTACCAAGAGACCCAGTACTTC,TRBV19,.,TRBJ2-5,TRBD2
CASSLIQAPGVEAFF,TGTGCCAGCAGCTTAATCCAGGCTCCGGGGGTTGAAGCTTTCTTT,TRBV7-9,.,TRBJ1-1,.
CASSLVGTVGYEQYF,TGTGCCAGCAGCTTAGTCGGGACAGTCGGCTACGAGCAGTACTTC,TRBV11-2,few,TRBJ2-7,TRBD1
CASSRGTSGSHTQYF,TGTGCCAGCAGCCGTGGGACTAGCGGGAGTCATACGCAGTATTTT,TRBV11-3,few,TRBJ2-3,TRBD2
CASSSGVGIQYF,TGCGCCAGCAGCTCAGGGGTGGGGATCCAGTACTTC,TRBV5-1,.,TRBJ2-5,.
CATSDSGQQETQYF,TGTGCCACCAGTGATTCGGGACAGCAAGAGACCCAGTACTTC,TRBV24-1,.,TRBJ2-5,TRBD1
CSARIRLDTQYF,TGCAGTGCTAGGATCCGACTAGATACGCAGTATTTT,TRBV20-1,few,TRBJ2-3,.
CASSPVGLAGFYEQYF,TGTGCCAGCAGTCCTGTTGGACTAGCGGGATTCTACGAGCAGTACTTC,TRBV7-8,.,TRBJ2-7,TRBD2
CASSPGPHSYEQYF,TGTGCCAGCTCACCCGGACCCCACTCCTACGAGCAGTACTTC,TRBV18,few,TRBJ2-7,.
CASSHPGTGELFF,TGTGCCAGCAGCCATCCAGGGACCGGGGAGCTGTTTTTT,TRBV2,.,TRBJ2-2,.
CSVEREVGKQYF,TGCAGCGTTGAAAGAGAGGTTGGGAAGCAGTACTTC,TRBV29-1,few,TRBJ2-7,.
CASTNTGGCEAFF,TGTGCCAGCACAAACACGGGGGGATGTGAAGCTTTCTTT,TRBV6-6,few,TRBJ1-1,.
CASSPSGLSYNEQFF,TGTGCCAGCAGTCCGAGCGGGCTCTCCTACAATGAGCAGTTCTTC,TRBV12-3/TRBV12-4,few,TRBJ2-1,.
CASSPGQAHQKLFF,TGTGCCAGCAGCCCGGGACAAGCCCATCAAAAACTGTTTTTT,TRBV7-2,.,TRBJ1-4,.